This TCR beta chain derives from a study of Ad26.COV2.S vaccination and SARS-CoV-2 variants (dated by TCRdb to about 2021). Study-level background: Donors in the vaccine arm were drawn from COV1001, a multicentre, randomized, double-blind, placebo-controlled phase I-IIa trial testing Ad26.COV2.S in healthy adults. Ad26.COV2.S was administered intramuscularly at a dose of 5x10^10 or 1x10^11 viral particles, either as one shot or as two shots given 56 days apart. Sequencing of the TCRbeta repertoire served to evaluate the specificity and breadth of SARS-CoV-2-reactive T cell receptors following Ad26.COV2.S vaccination. A total of 32 samples were included in the TCR-sequenced set, comprising some 20 Ad26.COV2.S vaccine recipients, 5 placebo recipients and 8 SARS-CoV-2 convalescent individuals. Trial participants were randomized into five groups of five, in which low-dose or high-dose Ad26.COV2.S was given once or twice, or placebo was given on both occasions. Investigators remained blinded to trial group allocation during experiments and outcome assessment.

The immunoSEQ Assay was the method used to sequence TCRbeta CDR3 regions. After extraction, genomic DNA underwent amplification by bias-controlled multiplex PCR, followed by high-throughput sequencing. For the original study's pipeline: Collapsing and filtering of sequences were performed to quantify the absolute abundance of each unique TCRbeta CDR3 region. Usable DNA was measured by amplifying reference genes present in all nucleated cells, and TCRbeta template counts were normalized to that usable DNA to estimate T cell fraction. Repertoire TCRs were annotated as SARS-CoV-2-specific when V gene, CDR3 amino acid sequence and J gene were exactly matched to a known reactive TCR set. The reference SARS-CoV-2 TCR set was derived from MIRA and filtered for enrichment in COVID-19-positive ImmuneCODE repertoires, a step that removed public or cross-reactive TCRs. Using the MIRA antigens, annotated TCRs were further analysed by specific ORF or by position within an ORF. Breadth was defined as the number of annotated unique rearrangements divided by the total number of unique productive rearrangements, and depth was defined as the summed frequency of the annotated unique rearrangements. TCR breadth was compared between groups using two-sided Wilcoxon rank-sum tests. TCRdb mirrors the immuneACCESS table, restricted to in-frame sequences. Some clones are absent from its copies; in checked studies, under half trace to an unresolved V gene, and the reason for the others is unknown. For V, J and clone size, that table is used; D and trimming come from the DNA. The sample profile shows some 410,000 clones; over 80% of them were found once. Approximately 1.7% of the sample lies in the top ten.

Results and caveats for the whole study, not just this receptor: Higher spike-specific TCR breadth was observed in Ad26.COV2.S recipients than in placebo recipients (P = 0.0014). According to the authors, total T cell responses may have been underestimated by the TCR breadth and depth analyses. Vaccine and placebo recipients had similar non-spike TCR breadth, a finding consistent with the vaccine containing only spike. The study lacked the statistical power to compare responses across vaccine doses or regimens. After vaccination, substantial breadth of spike-specific CD8+ and CD4+ T cell responses was reported.

For this clone: No antigen is known for it. Within one base of it there is no much larger clone, and no base qualities were kept.

Reading the label with the study, this specimen's treatment or condition is: over 15 received Ad26.COV2.S at low or high dose, single or two shots; about 5 received placebo; per-sample allocation not given. Repertoires of vaccine and placebo recipients were sequenced from samples collected on day 63 after the first injection. In Cohort 1b, roughly 25 adults aged 18-55 years were enrolled at a single site in Boston, USA, between 29 July and 7 August 2020. Ad26.COV2.S consisted of a replication-incompetent adenovirus type 26 vector by which a prefusion-stabilized SARS-CoV-2 spike protein from the original Wuhan strain was expressed. The germline ends are 8 bases apart after V is trimmed by 3 bases and J by 0 bases. Reading the germline V gene (reference sequence) gives CDR1 LNHNV and CDR2 YYDKDF. Measured from the cysteine to the phenylalanine, the CDR3 is 15 residues long. Only CDR3 DNA remains: 45 bases, in frame from the first base.

In this chain, TRBV15 is recombined with TRBJ1-4, with the D gene not confidently named. The sequence was obtained from a person between 18 and 60 years old who received the Ad26.COV2.S COVID-19 vaccine or a placebo. Sequencing was performed on peripheral blood, taken in a trial of Ad26.COV2.S vaccine versus placebo. The CDR3 region: CATSSFLATNEKLFF. The sequence in DNA is TGTGCCACCAGCAGTTTCCTTGCAACTAATGAAAAACTGTTTTTT.